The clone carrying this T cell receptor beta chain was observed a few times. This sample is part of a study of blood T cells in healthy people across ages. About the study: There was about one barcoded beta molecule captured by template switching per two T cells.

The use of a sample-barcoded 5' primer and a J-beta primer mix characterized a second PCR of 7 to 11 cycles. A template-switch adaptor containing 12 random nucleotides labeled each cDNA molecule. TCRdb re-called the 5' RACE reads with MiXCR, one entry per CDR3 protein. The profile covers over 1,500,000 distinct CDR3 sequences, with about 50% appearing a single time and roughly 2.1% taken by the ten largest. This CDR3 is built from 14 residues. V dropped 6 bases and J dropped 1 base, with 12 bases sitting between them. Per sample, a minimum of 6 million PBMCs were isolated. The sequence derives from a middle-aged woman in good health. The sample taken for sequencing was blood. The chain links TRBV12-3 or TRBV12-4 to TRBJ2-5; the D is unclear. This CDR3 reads CASSEPVGQETQYF. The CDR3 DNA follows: TGTGCCAGCAGCGAACCCGTAGGCCAAGAGACCCAGTACTTC.